A selection of T cell receptor beta chains follows, all from one sample in a study of radiotherapy plus CTLA-4 blockade in lung cancer. Some clones are missing from TCRdb's copy, which holds only in-frame ones; the method was immunoSEQ multiplex PCR. Among more than 80,000 clones, over 65% were seen once, and the ten largest hold 2% to 3%. Sample: peripheral blood, taken from a patient treated with radiotherapy plus ipilimumab. Receptors originate from a human donor with non-small cell lung cancer that progressed on radiotherapy plus ipilimumab. Some clones in this sample may be carry-over from other donors' samples. Each CDR3 is given with its conserved first and last residue. Size is omitted from some rows. Given values are once, few, many or a class for expanded clones.

v_gene	abundance	CDR3aa
TRBV5-1	.	CASSLQTRGLNEQYF
TRBV18	few	CASSPGFGNTIYF
TRBV7-9	.	CASSLTPSFYGYTF
TRBV12-5	once	CASGSGGHEKLFF
TRBV15	.	CATSRDGGQPPFGTEAFF
TRBV7-6	once	CASSWDRGYEQYF
TRBV6-4	.	CASSSGTSGGLNEQFF
TRBV5-1	.	CASRGTGMSDTGELFF
TRBV7-2	.	CASTLLGLAGGYEQFF
TRBV7-8	few	CASSRRGEVQPQHF
TRBV11-1	.	CASSLAWGTNYGYTF
TRBV9	.	CASSVSQNHGNTIYF
TRBV27	.	CASSRSPLGSAFF
TRBV28	.	CASSLWAIMNTEAFF
TRBV6-1	.	CASTRDRVYGYTF
TRBV5-6	.	CASSSPGRVSLYGYTF
TRBV25-1	.	CASSELFSASQYF
TRBV19	.	CASKWDGSKNIQYF
TRBV5-1	.	CASSYLSGQGGLRRDEQFF
TRBV6-1	.	CASSELGTGSYEQYF
TRBV18	few	CASSPGQGARGANVLTF
TRBV5-1	.	CASSLGYRGQGNSPLHF
TRBV6-4	.	CANRRTGQNEQYF
TRBV7-9	.	CASSPRGISTDTQYF
TRBV5-4	.	CASSLGSRNTEAFF
TRBV5-4	.	CASNVDRATEAFF
TRBV15	.	CATSNGVHVQGALYEQYF
TRBV7-3	once	CASSLGVGELFF
TRBV4-3	.	CASSQADRGLGEQYF
TRBV11-2	.	CASSLVQGNTEAFF
TRBV29-1	few	CSVARGWGMNTEAFF
TRBV18	.	CASSLGPNYYEQYF
TRBV5-1	.	CASSSGQAGQETQYF
TRBV12-1	once	CASSWTSGGADTGELFF
TRBV2	.	CATLERGLTEAFF
TRBV11-2	few	CASSVDRVGNEQFF
TRBV7-2	.	CASSFPNSYEQYF
TRBV6-1	.	CASSDPGLANTEAFF
TRBV7-3	.	CASSLVSGGKDTQYF
TRBV23-1	.	CASSRKQGAAVGNQPQHF
TRBV5-6	.	CASSAFSSPLHF
TRBV7-9	.	CAVPYLGELNGYTF
TRBV10-3	.	CAISGQSSYNSPLHF
TRBV5-4	.	CASSLVEGTGRAFF
TRBV27	.	CASSLSPSYEQYF
TRBV4-3	.	CASSQDGRATRGELFF
TRBV6-8	few	CASSSNYGYTF
TRBV28	.	CASSFNGPGSEKLFF
TRBV5-8	.	CASSLGLAGGWTDTQYF
TRBV29-1	.	CSVDGGNSYEQYF
TRBV18	.	CASSPLSGGYQETQYF
TRBV7-2	.	CASSPETGGYSPLHF
TRBV2	.	CASSRTGDSHGYTF
TRBV18	.	CASSLTTSGGRNEQVF
TRBV19	.	CASSIEANYGYTF
TRBV7-2	.	CASSSQGNYGYTF